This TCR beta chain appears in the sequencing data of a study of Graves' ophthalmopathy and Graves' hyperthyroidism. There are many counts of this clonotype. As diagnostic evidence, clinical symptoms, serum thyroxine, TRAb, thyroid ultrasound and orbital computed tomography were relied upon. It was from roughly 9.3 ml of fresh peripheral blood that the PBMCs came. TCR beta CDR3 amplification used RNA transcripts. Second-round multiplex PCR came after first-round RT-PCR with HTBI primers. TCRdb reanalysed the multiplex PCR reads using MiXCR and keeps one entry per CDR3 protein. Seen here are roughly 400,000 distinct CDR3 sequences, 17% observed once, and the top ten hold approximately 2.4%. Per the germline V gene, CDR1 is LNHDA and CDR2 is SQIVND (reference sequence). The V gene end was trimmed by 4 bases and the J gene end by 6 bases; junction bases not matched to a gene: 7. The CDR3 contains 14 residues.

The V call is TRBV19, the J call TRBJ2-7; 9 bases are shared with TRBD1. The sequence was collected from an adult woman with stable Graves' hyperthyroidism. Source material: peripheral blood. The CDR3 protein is CASSTTGGGTEQYF. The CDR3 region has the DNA TGTGCCAGTAGTACTACAGGGGGCGGCACCGAGCAGTACTTC.